Detailed here is one T cell receptor (beta chain). Its antigen is undetermined. TCRdb keeps only in-frame clones here, not all; method: immunoSEQ multiplex PCR. The sample lists under 130,000 clones; roughly 91% were seen once. Germline V gene sequence: CDR1 KGHSH, CDR2 LQKENI. V was pared by 3 bases and J by 3 bases, with 7 bases between. This CDR3 comprises 13 residues. This entry is derived from a study of T cell responses to AZD1222 COVID-19 vaccine. Points from the study as a whole: Spike was spanned by vaccine-associated CD4 TCRs, with dominance at 160-218 and 743-854. In a largely white British group with more females than males, clonal diversity was possibly underestimated. At study baseline, merely a handful of AZD1222 recipients were seropositive. Unmutated variant regions are reportedly the target of nearly half of TCRs that are spike-specific.

This chain uses TRBV18 with TRBJ2-3, with D hard to call. This specimen consisted of peripheral blood, obtained on day 0 of AZD1222 vaccination. The receptor comes from an adult in good health. The chain's CDR3 is CASSPQSTDTQYF. CDR3 DNA: TGTGCCAGCTCACCCCAGTCAACAGATACGCAGTATTTT.